This is a list of T cell receptor beta chains from one sample in a study of vaccination and CD4 T cells after COVID-19. TCRdb reanalysed the PCR reads using MiXCR and keeps one entry per CDR3 protein. The sample holds more than 20,000 distinct CDR3 sequences, roughly 70% seen once. These receptors are not linked to any known antigen. The specimen was CD4+ T cells from blood, cultured in vitro. The receptors derive from a human donor who had recovered from COVID-19. The CDR3 runs from the conserved cysteine through the conserved F or W. The D gene is left open where the match is weak. Not all rows give a size; the values are once, few, many and, for expanded clones, a class.

j_call d_call v_call clone_size cdr3_aa cdr3_nt
TRBJ1-5 - TRBV6-2/TRBV6-3 - CASSYGGQPQHF TGTGCCAGCAGTTATGGGGGTCAGCCCCAGCATTTT
TRBJ2-2 - TRBV6-1 - CASRALLTGELFF TGTGCCAGCAGGGCCCTTCTCACCGGGGAGCTGTTTTTT
TRBJ2-2 - TRBV2 - CASRAPWGELFF TGTGCCAGCCGGGCACCTTGGGGGGAGCTGTTTTTT
TRBJ1-3 - TRBV4-1 - CASSQERDLGNTIYF TGCGCCAGCAGCCAAGAAAGGGACCTCGGAAACACCATATATTTT
TRBJ1-2 TRBD1 TRBV27 - CASSLLAGGDYGYTF TGTGCCAGCAGTTTATTGGCAGGGGGAGATTATGGCTACACCTTC
TRBJ2-7 TRBD1 TRBV10-3 - CAISARDRAYEQYF TGTGCCATCAGCGCCCGGGACAGGGCTTACGAGCAGTACTTC
TRBJ2-7 TRBD2 TRBV6-2/TRBV6-3 - CASSWLRMGGSSREQYF TGTGCCAGCAGTTGGCTCCGAATGGGGGGGTCCTCACGTGAGCAGTACTTC
TRBJ1-2 TRBD1 TRBV12-3/TRBV12-4 few CASSLRGTGGRGGYTF TGTGCCAGCAGTTTAAGGGGGACAGGGGGCCGTGGTGGCTACACCTTC
TRBJ1-2 - TRBV10-3 - CAISDGTDRSDGYTF TGTGCCATCAGTGACGGGACGGACCGGAGCGATGGCTACACCTTC
TRBJ2-3 TRBD2 TRBV20-1 once CSARSGGGTDTQYF TGCAGTGCTCGGAGCGGGGGGGGCACAGATACGCAGTATTTT
TRBJ1-1 - TRBV27 - CASSLWQAHPEAFF TGTGCCAGCAGTTTGTGGCAGGCTCACCCTGAAGCTTTCTTT
TRBJ2-3 TRBD2 TRBV20-1 - CSAARRSGGNTDTQYF TGCAGTGCTGCCCGGAGAAGCGGGGGTAACACAGATACGCAGTATTTT
TRBJ2-3 TRBD1 TRBV20-1 - CSARGGTETADTQYF TGCAGTGCTAGAGGGGGGACAGAGACCGCAGATACGCAGTATTTT
TRBJ2-1 TRBD2 TRBV7-2 - CASSPGPSGGASQFF TGTGCCAGCAGCCCCGGGCCTAGCGGGGGGGCGTCGCAGTTCTTC
TRBJ2-7 - TRBV7-6 - CASSAGEAYEQYF TGTGCCAGCAGCGCAGGGGAGGCCTACGAGCAGTACTTC
TRBJ1-6 - TRBV4-3 few CASSQQRDGNSPLHF TGCGCCAGCAGCCAACAACGGGACGGGAATTCACCCCTCCACTTT
TRBJ2-7 TRBD1 TRBV20-1 - CSAIGTGTSYEQYF TGCAGTGCAATTGGGACAGGGACCTCCTACGAGCAGTACTTC
TRBJ2-2 TRBD1 TRBV29-1 - CSVEDPDRVGGELFF TGCAGCGTTGAAGACCCCGACAGGGTTGGCGGGGAGCTGTTTTTT
TRBJ2-5 - TRBV6-1 - CASSEEMKHGMVQYF TGTGCCAGCAGTGAAGAAATGAAACACGGGATGGTCCAGTACTTC
TRBJ1-2 - TRBV6-1 - CASSIGVGYGYTF TGTGCCAGCAGTATAGGGGTGGGGTATGGCTACACCTTC
TRBJ1-2 - TRBV20-1 few CSAPLLGMGVNYGYTF TGCAGTGCTCCATTACTGGGGATGGGAGTTAACTATGGCTACACCTTC
TRBJ1-3 - TRBV7-2 - CASSPSGGGGNTIYF TGTGCCAGCAGCCCCAGCGGGGGGGGTGGAAACACCATATATTTT
TRBJ2-7 TRBD2 TRBV7-2 few CASSPVASGSYEQYF TGTGCCAGCAGCCCGGTGGCTAGCGGGAGCTACGAGCAGTACTTC
TRBJ1-2 - TRBV7-9 - CASTPEWGGNGYTF TGTGCCAGCACCCCGGAGTGGGGCGGGAATGGCTACACCTTC
TRBJ2-1 TRBD1 TRBV10-3 few CAISDRQGARNEQFF TGTGCCATCAGTGACCGACAGGGGGCGAGGAATGAGCAGTTCTTC
TRBJ2-4 - TRBV7-2 - CASSLARARQYF TGTGCCAGCAGCTTAGCGAGAGCGCGCCAGTACTTC